Listed below are T cell receptor beta chains from one sample, sequenced in a study of blood T cells in healthy people across ages. TCRdb itself ran the 5' RACE reads through MiXCR, one entry per CDR3 protein. The data contain about 800,000 distinct CDR3 sequences, roughly 25% of them singletons. The same specimen was also included in a second study, on T cells of mothers and their children.

Sequencing was done on a sample of blood. Every receptor here comes from a boy between 10 and 17 years old in good health. CDR3s include the opening cysteine and the closing phenylalanine or tryptophan. Fields, in order: CDR3 protein, CDR3 DNA, V gene, clone size, D gene, J gene. The D gene is left open where the match is weak. Size is omitted from some rows. Given values are once, few, many or a class for expanded clones.

CDR3aa: CASSGDSGNTIYF
CDR3nt: TGTGCCAGCAGTGGGGACAGCGGAAACACCATATATTTT
v_gene: TRBV6-1
abundance: .
d_gene: TRBD1
j_gene: TRBJ1-3

CDR3aa: CASSRQGVLAKNIQYF
CDR3nt: TGTGCCAGCAGCCGACAGGGAGTACTAGCCAAAAACATTCAGTACTTC
v_gene: TRBV3-1
abundance: .
d_gene: TRBD1
j_gene: TRBJ2-4

CDR3aa: CASRAPGLTYNEQFF
CDR3nt: TGTGCCAGCAGAGCCCCCGGACTGACCTACAATGAGCAGTTCTTC
v_gene: TRBV2
abundance: few
d_gene: .
j_gene: TRBJ2-1

CDR3aa: CARGTSGGANTRELFF
CDR3nt: TGTGCCAGAGGGACTAGCGGGGGAGCGAACACCAGGGAGCTGTTTTTT
v_gene: TRBV7-9
abundance: few
d_gene: TRBD2
j_gene: TRBJ2-2

CDR3aa: CASSAISRPSGANVLTF
CDR3nt: TGTGCCAGCAGCGCAATAAGTAGGCCCTCTGGGGCCAACGTCCTGACTTTC
v_gene: TRBV7-2
abundance: .
d_gene: .
j_gene: TRBJ2-6

CDR3aa: CASSSTGEGYTF
CDR3nt: TGTGCCAGCAGTTCGACAGGGGAGGGCTACACCTTC
v_gene: TRBV28
abundance: .
d_gene: TRBD1
j_gene: TRBJ1-2

CDR3aa: CSADPRDENEQFF
CDR3nt: TGCAGTGCGGATCCCCGGGACGAGAATGAGCAGTTCTTC
v_gene: TRBV20-1
abundance: .
d_gene: .
j_gene: TRBJ2-1

CDR3aa: CASGLGVEQYF
CDR3nt: TGTGCCAGCGGCCTCGGGGTCGAGCAGTACTTC
v_gene: TRBV6-2/TRBV6-3
abundance: .
d_gene: .
j_gene: TRBJ2-7

CDR3aa: CASSYRQAFTEAFF
CDR3nt: TGTGCCAGCAGTTACCGGCAGGCCTTCACTGAAGCTTTCTTT
v_gene: TRBV12-3/TRBV12-4
abundance: .
d_gene: .
j_gene: TRBJ1-1

CDR3aa: CSARRQGNYQPQHF
CDR3nt: TGCAGTGCTAGACGGCAGGGAAATTATCAGCCCCAGCATTTT
v_gene: TRBV20-1
abundance: .
d_gene: .
j_gene: TRBJ1-5

CDR3aa: CASSPGINSYEQYF
CDR3nt: TGTGCCAGCTCACCAGGTATAAACTCCTACGAGCAGTACTTC
v_gene: TRBV18
abundance: .
d_gene: .
j_gene: TRBJ2-7

CDR3aa: CASSPGGLGGNEQFF
CDR3nt: TGTGCCAGCAGCCCTGGAGGACTCGGGGGGAATGAGCAGTTCTTC
v_gene: TRBV7-3
abundance: .
d_gene: TRBD2
j_gene: TRBJ2-1

CDR3aa: CASSFGRAVKETQYF
CDR3nt: TGTGCCAGCAGTTTTGGCAGGGCAGTCAAAGAGACCCAGTACTTC
v_gene: TRBV12-3/TRBV12-4
abundance: .
d_gene: .
j_gene: TRBJ2-5

CDR3aa: CASSPDPLRGWRLAEHYNEQFF
CDR3nt: TGTGCCAGCAGCCCCGACCCTCTCAGGGGGTGGCGTCTAGCGGAACATTACAATGAGCAGTTCTTC
v_gene: TRBV11-2
abundance: few
d_gene: .
j_gene: TRBJ2-1

CDR3aa: CASSYLDRESGYTF
CDR3nt: TGCGCCAGCAGCTATCTAGACAGGGAAAGTGGCTACACCTTC
v_gene: TRBV5-1
abundance: few
d_gene: TRBD1
j_gene: TRBJ1-2

CDR3aa: CASSRSGIEQYF
CDR3nt: TGTGCCAGCAGCCGGAGTGGGATAGAGCAGTACTTC
v_gene: TRBV3-1
abundance: few
d_gene: .
j_gene: TRBJ2-7

CDR3aa: CASSWGQKLRNTEAFF
CDR3nt: TGTGCCAGCAGCTGGGGACAGAAACTCCGGAACACTGAAGCTTTCTTT
v_gene: TRBV12-3/TRBV12-4
abundance: .
d_gene: TRBD1
j_gene: TRBJ1-1

CDR3aa: CASSELTTGTGKETQYF
CDR3nt: TGTGCCAGCAGCGAACTAACAACCGGGACAGGGAAAGAGACCCAGTACTTC
v_gene: TRBV7-2
abundance: .
d_gene: TRBD1
j_gene: TRBJ2-5

CDR3aa: CASSERYWGEKLFF
CDR3nt: TGTGCCAGCAGTGAAAGATATTGGGGTGAAAAACTGTTTTTT
v_gene: TRBV2
abundance: .
d_gene: .
j_gene: TRBJ1-4

CDR3aa: CSAQAVGKLFF
CDR3nt: TGCAGTGCCCAGGCCGTAGGAAAACTGTTTTTT
v_gene: TRBV20-1
abundance: .
d_gene: .
j_gene: TRBJ1-4

CDR3aa: CASRGGPPSLNTEAFF
CDR3nt: TGTGCCAGCAGGGGGGGGCCACCGAGCTTGAACACTGAAGCTTTCTTT
v_gene: TRBV6-6
abundance: many
d_gene: .
j_gene: TRBJ1-1

CDR3aa: CATSLPHRSGANVLTF
CDR3nt: TGTGCCACCAGCTTACCCCATCGGTCTGGGGCCAACGTCCTGACTTTC
v_gene: TRBV15
abundance: .
d_gene: .
j_gene: TRBJ2-6

CDR3aa: CASSRYRGEGYTF
CDR3nt: TGCGCCAGCAGCCGATACAGGGGAGAGGGCTACACCTTC
v_gene: TRBV4-3
abundance: .
d_gene: TRBD1
j_gene: TRBJ1-2

CDR3aa: CASSQEGLAGGPTDTQYF
CDR3nt: TGCGCCAGCAGCCAAGAGGGTCTGGCGGGAGGGCCGACAGATACGCAGTATTTT
v_gene: TRBV4-1
abundance: few
d_gene: TRBD2
j_gene: TRBJ2-3

CDR3aa: CASSALGQGIAQPQHF
CDR3nt: TGTGCCAGCAGTGCTCTCGGACAGGGAATAGCTCAGCCCCAGCATTTT
v_gene: TRBV28
abundance: .
d_gene: TRBD1
j_gene: TRBJ1-5

CDR3aa: CASSFRFGVPQETQYF
CDR3nt: TGTGCCAGCAGTTTTAGGTTTGGAGTACCGCAAGAGACCCAGTACTTC
v_gene: TRBV28
abundance: .
d_gene: .
j_gene: TRBJ2-5

CDR3aa: CSVEGSPSYEQYF
CDR3nt: TGCAGCGTTGAAGGAAGTCCGTCCTACGAGCAGTACTTC
v_gene: TRBV29-1
abundance: .
d_gene: .
j_gene: TRBJ2-7

CDR3aa: CASSKAVPAGEQYF
CDR3nt: TGTGCCAGCAGCAAAGCGGTGCCCGCTGGCGAGCAGTACTTC
v_gene: TRBV21-1
abundance: .
d_gene: .
j_gene: TRBJ2-7

CDR3aa: CASSSGNYNIQYF
CDR3nt: TGTGCCAGCAGTTCGGGGAATTACAACATTCAGTACTTC
v_gene: TRBV6-2/TRBV6-3
abundance: .
d_gene: .
j_gene: TRBJ2-4

CDR3aa: CASMYRDRDVEQYF
CDR3nt: TGTGCCAGTATGTACCGGGACAGGGATGTTGAGCAGTACTTC
v_gene: TRBV5-6
abundance: .
d_gene: TRBD1
j_gene: TRBJ2-7

CDR3aa: CSASPHRGQGNTEAFF
CDR3nt: TGCAGTGCTAGCCCGCACAGGGGGCAAGGGAACACTGAAGCTTTCTTT
v_gene: TRBV20-1
abundance: many
d_gene: TRBD1
j_gene: TRBJ1-1